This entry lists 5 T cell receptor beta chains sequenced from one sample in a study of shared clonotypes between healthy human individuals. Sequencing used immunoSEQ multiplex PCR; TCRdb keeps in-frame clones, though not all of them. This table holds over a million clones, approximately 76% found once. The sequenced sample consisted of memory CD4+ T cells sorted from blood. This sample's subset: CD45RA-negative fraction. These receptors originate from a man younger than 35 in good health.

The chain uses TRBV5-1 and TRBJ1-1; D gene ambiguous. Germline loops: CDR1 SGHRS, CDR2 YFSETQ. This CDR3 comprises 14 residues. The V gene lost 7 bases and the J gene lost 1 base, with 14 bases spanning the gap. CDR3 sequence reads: CASGSGQENTEAFF. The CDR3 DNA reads TGCGCCAGCGGTTCGGGCCAGGAGAACACTGAAGCTTTCTTT.

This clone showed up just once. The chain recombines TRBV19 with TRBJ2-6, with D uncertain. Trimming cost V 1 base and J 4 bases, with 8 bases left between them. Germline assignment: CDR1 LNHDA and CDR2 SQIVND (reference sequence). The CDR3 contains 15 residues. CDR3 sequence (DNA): TGTGCCAGTAGTATAGTCGCGCACGGGGCCAACGTCCTGACTTTC. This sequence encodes CASSIVAHGANVLTF.

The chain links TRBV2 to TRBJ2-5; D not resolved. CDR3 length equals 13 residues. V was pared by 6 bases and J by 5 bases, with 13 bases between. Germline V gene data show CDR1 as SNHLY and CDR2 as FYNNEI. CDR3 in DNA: TGTGCCAGCAGGGATCTAGGGCCGGAGACCCAGTACTTC. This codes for CASRDLGPETQYF.

The CDR3: CASSQGIGTGGVIEAFF. DNA of the CDR3: TGCGCCAGCAGCCAGGGGATTGGGACAGGGGGTGTGATTGAAGCTTTCTTT. This chain links TRBV5-1 with TRBJ1-1; the match to TRBD1 covers 11 bases. This CDR3 contains 17 residues. Germline CDR1 SGHRS, CDR2 YFSETQ. With 4 bases clipped from V and 7 bases from J, the junction kept 15 bases outside the gene matches.

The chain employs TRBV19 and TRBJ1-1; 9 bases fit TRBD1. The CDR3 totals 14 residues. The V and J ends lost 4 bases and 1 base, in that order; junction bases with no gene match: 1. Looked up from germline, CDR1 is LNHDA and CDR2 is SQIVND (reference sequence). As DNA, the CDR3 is TGTGCCAGTAGTACGGACAGGGGGAACACTGAAGCTTTCTTT. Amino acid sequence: CASSTDRGNTEAFF.